The 24 T cell receptor beta chains in this list originate from one sample, sequenced in a study of tumor and adjacent non-tumor tissue in lung cancer. Three rounds of nested PCR, following a modified ARM-PCR protocol, produced the TCRbeta library. TCRdb recomputed calls from the multiplex PCR reads with MiXCR, one row per CDR3 protein. Of under 100,000 distinct CDR3 sequences in the sample, less than 75% were seen once. The template was RNA from unsorted bulk tissue. Sequenced input: lung tumor tissue. These receptors originate from a woman in her seventies with non-small cell lung cancer.

Concerning this clonotype: The conserved closing phenylalanine or tryptophan is absent in this CDR3, likely reflecting a read error. V and J are TRBV10-1 and TRBJ2-2, with 7 bases fitting TRBD2. Germline assignment: CDR1 WNHNN and CDR2 SYGVQD (reference sequence). This CDR3 is 14 amino acids long. The CDR3 is CSSSDGGLAGELFY. Written as DNA, the CDR3 is TGCTCCAGCAGTGACGGGGGGTTGGCCGGGGAGCTGTTTTAT.

On this clonotype: One end of the junction fails to match germline, which may point to a read error. V and J are TRBV20-1 and TRBJ2-1, with 14 bases lining up with TRBD2. Germline-derived CDR1 and CDR2 are DFQATT and SNEGSKA (reference sequence). This CDR3 has 15 residues. The CDR3 DNA reads TGCAGTGCTGTACCGGGACTAGCGGGGGAGTGGGAGCAGTTATTC. The encoded protein is CSAVPGLAGEWEQLF.

V is TRBV12-5 and J is TRBJ2-1, with TRBD2 matching over 7 bases. Trimming removed 7 bases from V and 6 bases from J; junction bases left unmatched: 15. Germline values: CDR1 LGHNT, CDR2 FRNRAP. The CDR3 spans 16 residues. The CDR3: CASVSQPAGVGNEQFF. DNA for the CDR3: TGTGCTAGTGTCTCGCAGCCCGCGGGAGTCGGCAATGAGCAGTTCTTC.

Comment on this clonotype: Compared with germline, one end of the junction differs, possibly owing to a read error. The chain recombines TRBV29-1 with TRBJ2-7, with D perhaps TRBD2 (5 bases). CDR1 and CDR2 from the germline V gene are SQVTM and ANQGSEA. The CDR3 has 10 residues. In DNA form, the CDR3 reads TGCAGCGTCGTGCATCACGAGCGGAACTTC. Protein: CSVVHHERNF.

Turning to this clonotype: Sequence at one end of the junction differs from germline and may be a read error. This chain joins TRBV4-1 and TRBJ2-1; the match to TRBD2 covers 10 bases. This CDR3 comprises 16 residues. CDR1 is MGHRA, CDR2 YSYEKL, per germline. The CDR3 DNA reads as TGCGCCAGTAGCCCTCATTCTAGCGGGAGTTACAATGAGCAGTTCTTC. The encoded protein is CASSPHSSGSYNEQFF.

This clonotype was recorded once. Sequence at one end of the junction differs from germline and may be a read error. J is TRBJ2-2 and V is TRBV19; TRBD2 matches at 8 bases. Germline V gene sequence: CDR1 LNHDA, CDR2 SQIVND (reference sequence). There are 15 residues in the CDR3. The CDR3 bases are TGTGCCAGTAGTCCTAGCGGGTCGAACACCGGGAAGTTGTCTTTT. Its translation: CASSPSGSNTGKLSF.

With respect to this clonotype: An end of the junction does not agree with germline; a read error may underlie this. The CDR3 region is CASRLDGAGGVDKQFF. The CDR3 DNA follows: TGTGCCAGCAGGTTAGACGGAGCGGGAGGTGTTGATAAGCAGTTCTTC. The chain is built from TRBV11-3 and TRBJ2-1; TRBD2 aligns across 9 bases. This CDR3 comprises 16 residues. Germline CDR1 reads SGHNT; CDR2 reads YENEEA. Looking up the rest from reference TRBV11-3 and TRBJ2-1 gives the full variable domain: EAGVVQSPRYKIIEKKQPVAFWCNPISGHNTLYWYLQNLGQGPELLIRYENEEAVDDSQLPKDRFSAERLKGVDSTLKIQPAELGDSAVYLCASRLDGAGGVDKQFFGPGTRLTVL.

The V gene is TRBV10-3, the J gene TRBJ2-7, with a possible D match to TRBD1 (6 bases). This CDR3 comprises 13 residues. V was trimmed by 7 bases and J by 7 bases, leaving 17 bases between them. Germline CDR1 ENHRY, CDR2 SYGVKD. The CDR3 protein is CAIITGTSYEQYF. CDR3 nucleotides: TGTGCCATCATTACCGGGACATCATATGAGCAGTACTTC.

This clonotype appeared a few times. The chain is built from TRBV7-2 and TRBJ1-2; no definite D call. The CDR3 loop spans 13 amino acids. In germline, CDR1 is SGHTA, CDR2 FQGNSA. The V end lost 1 base, the J end lost 2 bases, and 5 bases lay between the germline ends. The CDR3, as DNA: TGTGCCAGCAGCTTAGGGAAAAACTATGGCTACACCTTC. Amino acids: CASSLGKNYGYTF.

In its sample, this clonotype was seen many times. This chain uses TRBV28 with TRBJ1-6, with D possibly TRBD1 on 5 matching bases. This CDR3 region has 14 residues. V was pared by 1 base and J by 10 bases, with 11 bases between. CDR1 and CDR2 (germline): MDHEN, SYDVKM. The CDR3: CASSLLDSGSPLHF. The CDR3 nucleotides are TGTGCCAGCAGTTTATTAGACTCAGGGTCACCCCTCCACTTT.

CDR3 protein: CSVRLKGGEAFF. The CDR3, as DNA: TGCAGCGTTAGGCTTAAAGGGGGTGAAGCTTTCTTT. V usage is TRBV29-1 and J usage is TRBJ1-1, with D maybe TRBD1 (6 bases). Between the trimmed V and J ends, which lost 5 bases and 7 bases, there was a span of 14 bases. The CDR3 covers 12 residues. The V gene's germline CDR1 is SQVTM and CDR2 ANQGSEA.

The V call is TRBV11-3, the J call TRBJ2-1; tentative D call: TRBD2 (6 bases). V lost 0 bases and J lost 9, with 21 bases in between. This CDR3 region has 17 residues. Germline V CDR1 and CDR2: SGHNT, YENEEA. For the CDR3, the DNA is TGTGCCAGCAGCTTAGATTTGAGGACTAACGGAATACGTGAGCAGTTCTTC. This codes for CASSLDLRTNGIREQFF.

The count of this clonotype is one. The junction departs from the called germline gene at one end, perhaps through a read error. The chain combines TRBV10-3 with TRBJ2-5; the D is unclear. In germline, CDR1 is ENHRY, CDR2 SYGVKD. The CDR3 has 17 residues. Written as DNA, the CDR3 is TGTGCCATCAGTGTGTCGGTAGATATGGTGCCACAAGTGACCCTGTACTTC. Translation gives CAISVSVDMVPQVTLYF.

With respect to this clonotype: Just one base apart from a much larger clone, this may be a read error. The rearrangement uses TRBV7-8 and TRBJ2-1; 7 bases match TRBD2. This CDR3 contains 18 residues. CDR1 is SGHVS and CDR2 is FQNEAQ in the germline V gene. The CDR3 DNA sequence: TGTGCCAGCAGATTAGACCCCCGGGAAGCGGGATGGTACAATGAGCAGTTCTTC. As protein: CASRLDPREAGWYNEQFF.

CDR3 DNA sequence: TGCAGTGCTAGGCTGGGAAGCGTGGGATACCAGCAGTTCTTC. It yields the protein CSARLGSVGYQQFF. This rearrangement joins TRBV20-1 to TRBJ2-7, with D unresolved. With the DNA end fitting TRBJ2-1 better, the J assignment may be wrong. The CDR3 contains 14 residues. CDR1 and CDR2 from the germline V gene are DFQATT and SNEGSKA (reference sequence).

In its sample, this clonotype is medium-sized. The rearrangement joins TRBV11-1 to TRBJ2-1; tentative D call: TRBD2 (6 bases). Germline values: CDR1 SGHAT, CDR2 FQDESV (reference sequence). The ends were cut back, 3 bases at V and 7 bases at J, with 19 bases in the middle. The CDR3 totals 16 residues. For the CDR3, the DNA is TGTGCCAGCAGCTTTATGGGGACGGGAGCGGATAATGAGCAGTTCTTC. The encoded protein is CASSFMGTGADNEQFF.

Details on this clonotype: The junction differs from germline at one of its ends, possibly a read error. The V gene is TRBV5-1, the J gene TRBJ1-1; maybe TRBD1 (6 bases). CDR3 length: 14 residues. The germline V gene encodes CDR1 SGHRS and CDR2 YFSETQ. CDR3 amino acids: CAISTDIGTTEAFF. In DNA form, the CDR3 reads TGCGCCATCAGCACTGACATCGGGACAACTGAAGCTTTCTTT.

The chain recombines TRBV6-6 with TRBJ2-2, with 8 bases lining up with TRBD1. CDR3 size: 16 residues. The V and J ends lost 5 bases and 13 bases, in that order; junction bases with no gene match: 18. Germline CDR1 is MNHNY and CDR2 is SVGAGI (reference sequence). The CDR3 reads CASSQGTGEGLERLFF. The CDR3 DNA reads TGTGCCAGCAGTCAGGGGACAGGAGAGGGATTAGAGAGGCTGTTTTTT.

On this clonotype: A much larger clone differs by one base, so this may be a read error. The CDR3 bases are TGTGCCAGCAGCCCCCAGGCTAGTATCGAGCAGTACTTC. Encoded protein: CASSPQASIEQYF. The J gene is TRBJ2-7, the V gene TRBV28; D unclear. CDR1 and CDR2 from the germline V gene are MDHEN and SYDVKM. Trimming removed 6 bases from V and 6 bases from J, with 15 bases in between. The CDR3 has 13 residues.

About this clonotype: Because the CDR3 is missing its conserved closing phenylalanine or tryptophan, this is likely a read error. Because the CDR3's place on the DNA is in doubt, the DNA is left out and the CDR3 is given as listed by TCRdb. This chain connects TRBV10-1 to TRBJ2-2; the D call TRBD2 from the table was never checked on the DNA. The CDR3 contains 16 residues when both ends are counted. Germline loops: CDR1 WNHNN, CDR2 SYGVQD (reference sequence). The CDR3 loop is CASSESLASRAGELFL.

CDR3 loop: CASSAGQGLYEQYF. DNA of the CDR3: TGTGCCAGCAGTGCCGGACAGGGACTCTACGAGCAGTACTTC. The gene calls are TRBV6-5 and TRBJ2-7; TRBD1 matches at 8 bases. The CDR3 covers 14 residues. Per the germline V gene, CDR1 is MNHEY and CDR2 is SVGAGI. V lost 5 bases to trimming and J lost 3 bases; unmatched junction nucleotides: 6.

As regards this clonotype: Relative to the germline gene, one junction end is altered; a read error may explain this. The chain couples TRBV28 to TRBJ1-2; 7 nucleotides agree with TRBD1. CDR1 and CDR2 (germline): MDHEN, SYDVKM. The CDR3 contains 15 residues. The CDR3: CASSPRDRVNYGYSF. The CDR3 nucleotides are TGTGCCAGCAGTCCGCGGGACAGAGTTAACTATGGCTACAGCTTC.

This clonotype has a single count. At one boundary the junction diverges from the germline segment, which might be a read error. The chain couples TRBV29-1 to TRBJ2-3, with D perhaps matching TRBD2 (5 bases). Germline CDR1 reads SQVTM; CDR2 reads ANQGSEA. The CDR3 runs to 16 residues. The CDR3 DNA is TGCAGCGTTGGAGCGGACTTCCTTCGAGTCACAAATACGCAGTATTTT. It encodes CSVGADFLRVTNTQYF.

This chain connects TRBV12-3 or TRBV12-4 to TRBJ2-7; D remains ambiguous. This CDR3 contains 13 residues. The CDR3 bases are TGTACCGGCAGTACCCATTCTGGGTTCGAGCAGTACTTC. Its translation: CTGSTHSGFEQYF.